This paragraph covers one TCR beta chain sequence. This clone showed up just a few times. No cognate antigen has been identified for it. No qualities accompany the bases; no much larger clone lies one base away. The entire isolated RNA was reverse transcribed using the High Capacity cDNA Reverse Transcription Kit, and thus expressed TCRB transcripts were sequenced. Deep immunoSEQ sequencing was applied to naive, central memory and regulatory T cell samples, giving an average of around 3.4 million total reads per sample. After sorted cells were lysed in RLT buffer, RNA was extracted with DNase-treated RNeasy Micro or Mini kits, with the choice depending on cell number. To prevent cross-contamination, every cell subset was processed on its own, while patient and healthy donor samples were processed together. TCRB sequences were amplified from cDNA with the immunoSEQ multiplex PCR, producing 87-bp fragments spanning the CDR3 region. Sequencing of the amplicons was done on the Illumina HiSeq platform. The authors' pipeline ran thus. PCR bias was computationally corrected using synthetic template baselines, reads within Hamming distance 2 were collapsed, and singletons that could not be merged were discarded. Reads were aligned to IMGT to assign V, D and J genes, CDR3 length, and insertions or deletions at six rearrangement sites. Within each subset, clonotype counts were normalized to sorted cell number, after which true diversity and Gini coefficients were computed with the tcR R package. Repertoire sharing was quantified using the overlap coefficient calculated on TCRB nucleotide sequences. Out-of-frame TCRB sequences from naive cells were analyzed as a proxy for the pre-selection repertoire. The clones in this table, taken by TCRdb from immuneACCESS, are in-frame only. Not every clone is retained; where verified, under half of the shortfall comes from an unresolved V gene, and the cause of the rest is unknown. V and J calls and clone size are copied from that table; D and trimming were computed from the DNA. The table for this sample lists 400,000 to 600,000 clones; roughly 30% of them were counted only once. The ten most abundant clones make up around 0.065% of the sample.

The source of the sample is a study of beta chain features in type 1 diabetes (dated by TCRdb to between 2017 and 2018). The study in broad terms: Mean age, gender distribution, total cell number and subset yield were not different between patients and healthy donors. In the study, TCRB repertoires of sorted circulating CD4+ T cell subsets from recently diagnosed type 1 diabetes patients were compared with those of matched healthy donors. A total of 107,917,701 sorted cells were examined across all samples, and the number of cells per subset was strongly correlated with RNA yield. Whereas all 30 or so donors provided naive and central memory subsets, regulatory and stem cell-like memory subsets were isolated from just 8 patients and about 8 healthy donors. General study outcomes and caveats: The naive, central memory and regulatory TCRB repertoires appeared to resemble one another more closely among patients than among healthy donors. Shorter templates might have been favored by PCR, but patient and control samples were amplified and corrected together, so both groups would have been affected equally by any skew. Because cDNA was sequenced instead of genomic DNA, highly expressing activated cells could be over-represented, though the groups showed no difference in activation or CD3 levels. At VDJ recombination sites, type 1 diabetes patients had fewer insertions and more deleted nucleotides, which implies abnormalities in thymic rearrangement. Because the HLA sub-analyses included only small numbers of individuals, any influence of HLA type on TCRB rearrangement was left unresolved. Type 1 diabetes patients showed a moderate but significant shortening of TCRB CDR3 length in all four CD4+ subsets.

The CDR3, from cysteine to phenylalanine, totals 15 residues. Just CDR3 DNA is preserved here, 45 bases in frame from base 1. V sheds 1 base and J sheds 1 base, leaving 11 bases between their ends. CDR1 and CDR2 (MGHRA, YSYEKL) derive from the germline V gene. From each donor, a single peripheral blood sample of around 120 mL on average was drawn into heparinised tubes. Naive, central memory, regulatory and stem cell-like memory CD4+ T cells were sorted on a BD FACSAria II using a panel including CD45RO, CCR7, CD25, CD127, CD95 and CD27. A purity above 98% was achieved for all sorted populations. Right away, PBMCs were isolated by Lymphoprep density gradient centrifugation and were stained directly, with no culture step. So that batch effects would be minimized, each experiment stained and sorted samples in pairs, pairing one healthy donor with one patient.

The sequenced material came from naive CD4+ T cells from blood. What this sample's cell subset or site label stands for: true naive CD4+ T cells. The receptor chain draws on TRBV4-1 and TRBJ2-7, with the D gene not clear enough to name. This sequence was found in a man aged 18 to 30 in good health. The DNA is TGCGCCAGCAGCCAAGGGCCAATCCAATCCTACGAGCAGTACTTC. Its coded protein is CASSQGPIQSYEQYF.